One and the same sample provided the 2 T cell receptor beta chains below, sequenced in a study of cytomegalovirus exposure and HLA in healthy donors. Both 60 Vbeta primers and 13 Jbeta primers went into the PCR. This table comes from immunoSEQ multiplex PCR, and its TCRdb copy is limited to in-frame clones, with some not included. The sample consists of more than 110,000 clones, around 79% of them appearing once. The sample comprised PBMCs. These receptor sequences come from a female donor in good health and CMV-seronegative.

The chain combines TRBV30 with TRBJ1-2; D ambiguous. Per the germline V gene, CDR1 is GTSNPN and CDR2 is SVGIG (reference sequence). The V and J ends lost 2 bases and 6 bases respectively, with 10 bases between them. The CDR3 has 12 residues. The CDR3 coding sequence is TGTGCCTGGAGTTTAAGTCGCGATGGCTACACCTTC. As protein: CAWSLSRDGYTF.

DNA for the CDR3: TGTGCCAGCAGCGGACAGGGGGCAAACTACGAGCAGTACTTC. This encodes CASSGQGANYEQYF. This chain joins TRBV9 and TRBJ2-7; 10 positions match TRBD1. Losses at the gene ends were 3 bases for V and 3 bases for J; bases not matched to a gene: 3. The CDR3 is 14 residues long. Germline V gives CDR1 SGDLS, CDR2 YYNGEE.